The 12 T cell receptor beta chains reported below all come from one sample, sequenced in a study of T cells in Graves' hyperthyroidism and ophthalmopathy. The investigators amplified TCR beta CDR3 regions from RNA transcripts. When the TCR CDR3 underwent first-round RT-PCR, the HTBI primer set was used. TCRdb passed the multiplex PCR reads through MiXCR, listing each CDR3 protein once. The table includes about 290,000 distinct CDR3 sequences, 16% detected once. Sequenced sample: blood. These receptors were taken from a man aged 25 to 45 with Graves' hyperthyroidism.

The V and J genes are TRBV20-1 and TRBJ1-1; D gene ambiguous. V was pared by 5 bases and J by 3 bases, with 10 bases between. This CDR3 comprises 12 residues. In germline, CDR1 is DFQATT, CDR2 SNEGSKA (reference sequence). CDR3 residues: CSAGRWDTEAFF. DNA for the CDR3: TGCAGTGCTGGAAGGTGGGACACTGAAGCTTTCTTT.

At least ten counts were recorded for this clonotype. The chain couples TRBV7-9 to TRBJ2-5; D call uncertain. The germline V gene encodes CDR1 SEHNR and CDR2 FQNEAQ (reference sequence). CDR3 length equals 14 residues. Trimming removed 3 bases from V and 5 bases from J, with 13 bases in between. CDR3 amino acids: CASSFELHRETQYF. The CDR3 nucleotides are TGTGCCAGCAGCTTTGAGCTACACCGGGAGACCCAGTACTTC.

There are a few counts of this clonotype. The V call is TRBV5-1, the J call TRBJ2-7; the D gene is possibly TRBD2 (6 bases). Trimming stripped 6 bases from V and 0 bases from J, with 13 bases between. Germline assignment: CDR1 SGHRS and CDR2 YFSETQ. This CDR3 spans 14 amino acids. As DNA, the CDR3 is TGCGCCAGCAAGGAGGGTGCGTTCTCCTACGAGCAGTACTTC. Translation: CASKEGAFSYEQYF.

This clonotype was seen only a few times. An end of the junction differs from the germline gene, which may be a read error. DNA of the CDR3: TGTGCTAGCAGCCCCCAGCATAGGGGGTTCACTGAAGCTTTCTTT. It codes for CASSPQHRGFTEAFF. This rearrangement joins TRBV9 to TRBJ1-1; a possible D gene is TRBD1 (6 bases). Germline V gene data show CDR1 as SGDLS and CDR2 as YYNGEE. This CDR3 spans 15 amino acids.

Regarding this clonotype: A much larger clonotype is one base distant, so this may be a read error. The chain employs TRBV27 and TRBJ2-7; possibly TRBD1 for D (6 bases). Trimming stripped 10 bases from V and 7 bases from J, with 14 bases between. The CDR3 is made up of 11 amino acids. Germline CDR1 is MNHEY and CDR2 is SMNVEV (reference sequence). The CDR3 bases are TGTGCCAACACAGGGTTTGGTGAGCAGTACTTC. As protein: CANTGFGEQYF.

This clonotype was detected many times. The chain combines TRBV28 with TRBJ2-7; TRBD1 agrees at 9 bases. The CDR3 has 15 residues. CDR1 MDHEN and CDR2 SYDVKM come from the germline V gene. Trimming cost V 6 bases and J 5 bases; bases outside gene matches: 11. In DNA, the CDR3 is TGTGCCAGCAGCGAGACCGGGACAGGGTTCCACGAGCAGTACTTC. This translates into CASSETGTGFHEQYF.

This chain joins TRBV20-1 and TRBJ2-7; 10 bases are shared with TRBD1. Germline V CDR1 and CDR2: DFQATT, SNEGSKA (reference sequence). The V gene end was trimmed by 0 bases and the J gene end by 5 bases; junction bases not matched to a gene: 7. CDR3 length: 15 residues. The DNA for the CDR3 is TGCAGTGCTAGAGATACCGGGACAGGGGTCAACGAGCAGTACTTC. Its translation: CSARDTGTGVNEQYF.

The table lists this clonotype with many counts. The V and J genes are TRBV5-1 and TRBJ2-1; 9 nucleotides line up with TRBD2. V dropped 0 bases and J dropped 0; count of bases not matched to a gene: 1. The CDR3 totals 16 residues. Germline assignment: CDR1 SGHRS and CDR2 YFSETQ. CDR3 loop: CASSLGSGGSYNEQFF. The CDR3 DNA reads TGCGCCAGCAGCTTGGGTAGCGGGGGCTCCTACAATGAGCAGTTCTTC.

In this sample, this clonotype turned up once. In DNA form, the CDR3 reads TGTGCCAGCTCACCAGCTACAGGGTCTGACTGCACCTTC. Its protein is CASSPATGSDCTF. The chain recombines TRBV18 with TRBJ1-2; TRBD1 might be the D (6 bases). CDR3 length equals 13 residues. Germline V CDR1 and CDR2: KGHSH, LQKENI. Trimming removed 2 bases from V and 13 bases from J, with 17 bases in between.

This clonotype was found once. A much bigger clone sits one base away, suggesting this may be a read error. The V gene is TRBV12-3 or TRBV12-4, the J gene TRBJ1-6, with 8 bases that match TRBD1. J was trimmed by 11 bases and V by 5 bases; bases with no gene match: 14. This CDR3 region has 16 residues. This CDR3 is CASSTTWTGRGPPLHF. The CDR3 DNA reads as TGTGCCAGCAGTACTACCTGGACAGGGAGAGGCCCACCCCTCCACTTT.

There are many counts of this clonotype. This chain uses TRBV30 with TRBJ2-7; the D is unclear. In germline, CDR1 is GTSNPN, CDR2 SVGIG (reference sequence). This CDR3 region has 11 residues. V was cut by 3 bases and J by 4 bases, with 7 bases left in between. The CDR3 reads CAWSATYEQYF. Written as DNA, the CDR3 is TGTGCCTGGAGCGCCACATACGAGCAGTACTTC.

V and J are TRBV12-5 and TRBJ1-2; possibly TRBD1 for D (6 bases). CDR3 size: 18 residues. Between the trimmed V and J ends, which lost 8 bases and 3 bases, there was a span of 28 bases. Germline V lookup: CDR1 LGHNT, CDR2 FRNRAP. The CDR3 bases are TGTGCTAGTAGGAGGGATTTCGGGGCTCGGGGGGGCGACTATGGCTACACCTTC. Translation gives CASRRDFGARGGDYGYTF.